This TCR beta chain was sequenced in a study of CD8 T cells in ankylosing spondylitis. The study, taken as a whole, reports: Seemingly characteristic of ankylosing spondylitis blood was a TCR beta motif consisting of 7 or 8 highly homologous variants. Some of these motif variants have turned up before, in reports on reactive arthritis synovial fluid and blood. Reportedly, disease-linked clones are significantly enriched in ankylosing spondylitis patients' matched synovial fluid.

Ten or more counts support this clonotype. Antigen specificity is unknown. Libraries of TCR beta came from quantitative 5'-RACE with molecular barcodes. From the 5' RACE reads, TCRdb called clonotypes with MiXCR, one entry per CDR3 protein. This table holds 450,000 to 550,000 distinct CDR3 sequences, approximately 5.3% found once. The CDR3 sequence is 16 residues long. CDR1 is SGHRS, CDR2 YFSETQ, per germline. V lost 5 bases, J lost 5 bases, and 10 bases stayed unmatched. The receptor's source is a male donor with ankylosing spondylitis. Sequenced: blood, either unsorted or a sorted T cell fraction (not recorded which). V gene TRBV5-1 combines with J gene TRBJ2-1, with TRBD1 matching 10 bases. This CDR3 is CASSQARDRGNNEQFF. The CDR3 DNA sequence: TGCGCCAGCAGTCAAGCCCGGGACAGGGGAAACAATGAGCAGTTCTTC.